The subject of this entry is one TCR beta chain. Its antigen is as yet unknown. This sample is part of a study of cytomegalovirus exposure and HLA in healthy donors. Study-level background: It was reported in a later analysis that the 120 or so validation repertoires used the same platform as the approximately 650 first-cohort repertoires. General study results and limits: The authors enumerated some 160 TCR beta chains as linked to cytomegalovirus. The finding came from a later analysis; first-cohort TCR clusters tended to co-occur in the 120 or so validation repertoires.

V was shortened by 3 bases and J by 6 bases, with 12 bases between the two germline ends. Looked up from germline, CDR1 is MNHEY and CDR2 is SMNVEV (reference sequence). The CDR3 loop spans 14 amino acids. The donors were part of the approximately 130-subject validation cohort, which stood apart from the roughly 700-subject first cohort. The protocol was immunoSEQ multiplex PCR, while the TCRdb copy is restricted to in-frame clones and leaves out a portion. The sample records more than 250,000 clones, 86% being singletons. The sample was PBMCs. This sequence originates from a woman aged 18-35 years in good health and CMV-seronegative. V is TRBV27 and J is TRBJ2-4; TRBD1 might be the D (5 bases). The CDR3 spells CASSLTLDTNIQYF. For the CDR3, the DNA is TGTGCCAGCAGTTTGACGCTGGACACAAACATTCAGTACTTC.